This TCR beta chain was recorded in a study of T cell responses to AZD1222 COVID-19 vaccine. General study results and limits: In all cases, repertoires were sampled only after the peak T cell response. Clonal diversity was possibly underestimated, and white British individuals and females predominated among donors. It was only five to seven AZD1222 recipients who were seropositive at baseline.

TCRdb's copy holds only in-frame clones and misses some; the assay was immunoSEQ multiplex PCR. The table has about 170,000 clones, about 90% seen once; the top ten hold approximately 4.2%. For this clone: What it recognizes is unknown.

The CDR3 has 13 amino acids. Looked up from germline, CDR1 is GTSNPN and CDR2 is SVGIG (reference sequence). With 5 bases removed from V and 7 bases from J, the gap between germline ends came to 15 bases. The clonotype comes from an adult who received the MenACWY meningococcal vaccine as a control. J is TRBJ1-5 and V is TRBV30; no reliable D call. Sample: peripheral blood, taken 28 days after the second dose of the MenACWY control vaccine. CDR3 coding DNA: TGTGCCTGGGAGGACGCGAGGAACCAGCCCCAGCATTTT. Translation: CAWEDARNQPQHF.